This is a list of T cell receptor beta chains from one sample in a study of T cell responses to AZD1222 COVID-19 vaccine. Using immunoSEQ multiplex PCR, the repertoire was profiled, and TCRdb retains in-frame clones only, with some absent. Seen here are roughly 110,000 clones, 90% observed once, and the top ten hold 8%. The sequencing here drew on peripheral blood, taken 28 days after the second AZD1222 dose. These receptor sequences come from an adult who received the AZD1222 COVID-19 vaccine. The CDR3 runs from the conserved cysteine through the conserved F or W. D genes are given only for firm matches. Clone size, where shown, is once, few, many, or a class for clones that have expanded.

d_call | j_call | clone_size | cdr3_length | v_call | cdr3_nt | cdr3_aa
NA | TRBJ2-1 | NA | 10 | TRBV7-6 | TGTGCCAGCAGTCCCAATGAGCAGTTCTTC | CASSPNEQFF
NA | TRBJ1-3 | NA | 15 | TRBV4-3 | TGCGCCAGCAGCCTGACCCGGTCAAGGGGAAACACCATATATTTT | CASSLTRSRGNTIYF
TRBD2 | TRBJ2-7 | few | 17 | TRBV2 | TGTGCCAGCCGAAAGGGCGCCAGGCGGGGGGTCTTTGGGGAGCAGTACTTC | CASRKGARRGVFGEQYF
NA | TRBJ1-5 | NA | 14 | TRBV25-1 | TGTGCCAGCAGTAAAGGGTCGGGCAATCAGCCCCAGCATTTT | CASSKGSGNQPQHF
NA | TRBJ1-2 | NA | 14 | TRBV7-9 | TGTGCCAGCAGCTTTTCTTTAAAGGGATATGGCTACACCTTC | CASSFSLKGYGYTF
NA | TRBJ1-2 | NA | 14 | TRBV6-9 | TGTGCCAGCAGTTACGACAATCGGCGGGTTGGCTACACCTTC | CASSYDNRRVGYTF
NA | TRBJ1-4 | NA | 13 | TRBV9 | TGTGCCAGCAGCGGTGCAACTAATGAAAAACTGTTTTTT | CASSGATNEKLFF
TRBD1 | TRBJ2-5 | NA | 16 | TRBV3-1/TRBV3-2 | TGTGCCAGCAGCCAAGTTATACAGGGGCTCCAAGAGACCCAGTACTTC | CASSQVIQGLQETQYF
NA | TRBJ2-2 | NA | 14 | TRBV29-1 | TGCAGCGGCGGTAGGGGGATTGACGCCGGGGAGCTGTTTTTT | CSGGRGIDAGELFF
NA | TRBJ2-7 | NA | 13 | TRBV10-3 | TGTGCCATCATGGTTGTGGGGTCCTACGAGCAGTACTTC | CAIMVVGSYEQYF
NA | TRBJ1-4 | NA | 15 | TRBV4-3 | TGCGCCAGCAGCCAACCGGGAACAACTAATGAAAAACTGTTTTTT | CASSQPGTTNEKLFF
NA | TRBJ2-3 | NA | 14 | TRBV9 | TGTGCCAGCAGCATGGTGGCGGGTACAGATACGCAGTATTTT | CASSMVAGTDTQYF
TRBD1 | TRBJ1-1 | medium-sized | 16 | TRBV9 | TGTGCCAGCAGCGTGAGAAGGGACAGGGGAGGCACTGAAGCTTTCTTT | CASSVRRDRGGTEAFF
TRBD1 | TRBJ1-5 | NA | 13 | TRBV2 | TGTGCCAGCAGCCGACAGGGAGGTCAGCCCCAGCATTTT | CASSRQGGQPQHF
TRBD1 | TRBJ2-3 | NA | 17 | TRBV4-1 | TGCGCCAGCAGGAAGGGACAGGGGGCCCCCGGCACAGATACGCAGTATTTT | CASRKGQGAPGTDTQYF
NA | TRBJ2-3 | NA | 17 | TRBV7-2 | TGTGCCAGCAGCCAATATGGGGCGTGGGGGGCGCGAGATACGCAGTATTTT | CASSQYGAWGARDTQYF
NA | TRBJ2-3 | NA | 13 | TRBV25-1 | TGTGCCAGCAGTGACACCATGGGAGATACGCAGTATTTT | CASSDTMGDTQYF
NA | TRBJ1-1 | NA | 14 | TRBV6-5 | TGTGCCAGCGGGGTCCGAGGGGTGAACACTGAAGCTTTCTTT | CASGVRGVNTEAFF
NA | TRBJ2-7 | NA | 11 | TRBV2 | TGTGCCAGCGGCAGGGGCTACGAGCAGTACTTC | CASGRGYEQYF
TRBD2 | TRBJ2-1 | NA | 13 | TRBV5-8 | TGTGCCAGCAACCCCTGGGGGGGGAATGAGCAGTTCTTC | CASNPWGGNEQFF
NA | TRBJ1-3 | NA | 16 | TRBV19 | TGTGCCAGTAGTTCCGAACCCCATTTCTCTGGAAACACCATATATTTT | CASSSEPHFSGNTIYF
NA | TRBJ1-6 | once | 14 | TRBV12-5 | TGTGCTAGTGGTTTGGTACCTCAGCCGTCACCCCTCCACTTT | CASGLVPQPSPLHF
NA | TRBJ1-4 | once | 15 | TRBV7-4 | TGTGCCAGCTTGGTTGAAGGACACGTGGTAGAAAAACTGTTTTTT | CASLVEGHVVEKLFF
NA | TRBJ2-7 | once | 14 | TRBV14 | TGTGCCAGCAGCCTATCACTGGTGGGGTGGCGGCAGTACTTC | CASSLSLVGWRQYF
NA | TRBJ2-7 | NA | 14 | TRBV18 | TGTGCCAGCTCACCACTCAAAGGAGGTTACGAGCAGTACTTC | CASSPLKGGYEQYF
NA | TRBJ2-1 | NA | 12 | TRBV7-2 | TGTGCCAGCAGCGACGGTCTCAATGAGCAGTTCTTC | CASSDGLNEQFF
NA | TRBJ1-1 | once | 14 | TRBV6-5 | TGTGCCAGCAGTTACTTGGACGTAAACACTGAAGCTTTCTTT | CASSYLDVNTEAFF
NA | TRBJ1-3 | NA | 17 | TRBV18 | TGTGCCAGCTCACCGTATGGACAGCAAACGCCTGGAAACACCATATATTTT | CASSPYGQQTPGNTIYF
NA | TRBJ2-3 | NA | 15 | TRBV11-2 | TGTGCCAGCAGCTTAGTTCGGACTGGGGAGGCTACGCAGTATTTT | CASSLVRTGEATQYF
NA | TRBJ1-2 | once | 13 | TRBV9 | TGTGCCAGCAGCGTGGACGGGGGCTATGGCTACACCTTC | CASSVDGGYGYTF
TRBD2 | TRBJ2-2 | NA | 18 | TRBV7-8 | TGTGCCAGCAGCTTAGAACTAGCGGGGGGGCCGAACACCGGGGAGCTGTTTTTT | CASSLELAGGPNTGELFF
NA | TRBJ1-3 | NA | 15 | TRBV2 | TGTGCCAGCAAACGGACCCAAGAAACTGGAAACACCATATATTTT | CASKRTQETGNTIYF
NA | TRBJ2-7 | NA | 15 | TRBV6-2/TRBV6-3 | TGTGCCAGCAGTTACAGAATCACAGGGCCGGGAGAGCAGTACTTC | CASSYRITGPGEQYF
TRBD2 | TRBJ2-2 | NA | 16 | TRBV7-2 | TGTGCCAGCAGCGGGGGAGGGGCCGTTGACACCGGGGAGCTGTTTTTT | CASSGGGAVDTGELFF
NA | TRBJ2-3 | NA | 14 | TRBV7-2 | TGTGCCAGCAGCTTAGCGGGGCCCACAGATACGCAGTATTTT | CASSLAGPTDTQYF
NA | TRBJ1-1 | NA | 16 | TRBV27 | TGTGCCAGCAGTTTATCATCCGGACCAGGGAACACTGAAGCTTTCTTT | CASSLSSGPGNTEAFF
NA | TRBJ1-2 | NA | 11 | TRBV29-1 | TGCAGCGGAACCGACGGATATGGCTACACCTTC | CSGTDGYGYTF